This TCR beta chain was recorded in a study of blood T cell repertoires in COVID-19. Study-level background: There were acute and convalescent COVID-19 samples, and they came from the United States, Italy and Spain. PBMCs, B-cell-depleted T cells, or T cells were the source of the cDNA or gDNA that made up the material.

Participants were aged 18 to 89 years from roughly 26 US areas. Recovery meant two consecutive negative NP/OP PCR tests, professional clearance, or resolved symptoms. Measured with immunoSEQ multiplex PCR; TCRdb has only the in-frame clones, and not every one. The sample contains 160,000 or so clones, roughly 90% of which appear only once. V shed 5 bases, J shed 5 bases, and the junction held 9 bases outside the gene matches. Germline V CDR1 and CDR2: SGHNT, YENEEA. The CDR3 length is 16 residues. The clonotype originates from a woman aged 45-60 years who had recovered from COVID-19. The V gene is TRBV11-3, the J gene TRBJ2-3, with 11 bases fitting TRBD1. Source material: PBMCs or T cells enriched from blood (not recorded which). CDR3 amino acids: CASSPHGQGAIDTQYF. The CDR3 coding sequence is TGTGCCAGCAGCCCCCACGGACAGGGGGCCATAGATACGCAGTATTTT.